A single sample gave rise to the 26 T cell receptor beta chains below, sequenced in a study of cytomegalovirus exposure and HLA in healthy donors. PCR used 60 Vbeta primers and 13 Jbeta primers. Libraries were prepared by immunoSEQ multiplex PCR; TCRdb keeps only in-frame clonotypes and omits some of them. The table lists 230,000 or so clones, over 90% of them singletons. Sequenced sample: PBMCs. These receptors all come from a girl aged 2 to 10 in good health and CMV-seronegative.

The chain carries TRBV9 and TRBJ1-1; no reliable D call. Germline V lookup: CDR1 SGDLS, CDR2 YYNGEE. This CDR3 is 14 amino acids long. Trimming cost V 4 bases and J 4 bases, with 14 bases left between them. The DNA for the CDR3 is TGTGCCAGCAGCCCCCTTGGGCAGCCCACTGAAGCTTTCTTT. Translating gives CASSPLGQPTEAFF.

CDR3 residues: CASGRMPILGAPTGELFF. In DNA form, the CDR3 reads TGTGCCAGCGGAAGAATGCCAATTTTGGGGGCCCCGACCGGGGAGCTGTTTTTT. This chain uses TRBV27 with TRBJ2-2; TRBD1 is a possible D gene (6 bases). Per the germline V gene, CDR1 is MNHEY and CDR2 is SMNVEV (reference sequence). The ends were cut back, 8 bases at V and 5 bases at J, with 27 bases in the middle. The CDR3 sequence is 18 residues long.

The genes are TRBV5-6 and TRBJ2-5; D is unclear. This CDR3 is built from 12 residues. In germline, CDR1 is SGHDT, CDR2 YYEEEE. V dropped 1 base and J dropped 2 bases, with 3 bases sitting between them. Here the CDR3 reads CASSLPQETQYF. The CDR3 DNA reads TGTGCCAGCAGCTTGCCGCAAGAGACCCAGTACTTC.

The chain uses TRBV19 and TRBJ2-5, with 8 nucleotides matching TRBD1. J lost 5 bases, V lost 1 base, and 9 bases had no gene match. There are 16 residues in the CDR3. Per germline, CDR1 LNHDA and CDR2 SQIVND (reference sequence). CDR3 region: CASSIGEQGAGETQYF. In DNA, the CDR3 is TGTGCCAGTAGTATAGGAGAGCAGGGGGCCGGGGAGACCCAGTACTTC.

CDR3: CASTVSEGGGELFF. CDR3 coding DNA: TGTGCCAGCACCGTGTCCGAGGGAGGCGGGGAGCTGTTTTTT. The chain is built from TRBV21-1 and TRBJ2-2; TRBD2, the D gene given by the table, was not confirmed from the DNA. TRBV21-1 is an annotated pseudogene. The CDR3 runs 14 residues.

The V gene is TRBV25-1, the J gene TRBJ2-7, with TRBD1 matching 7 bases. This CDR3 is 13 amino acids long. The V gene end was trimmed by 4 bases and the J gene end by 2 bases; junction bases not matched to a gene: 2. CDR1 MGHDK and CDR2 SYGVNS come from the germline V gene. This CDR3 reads CASSATGPYEQYF. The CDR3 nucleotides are TGTGCCAGCAGTGCGACAGGGCCCTACGAGCAGTACTTC.

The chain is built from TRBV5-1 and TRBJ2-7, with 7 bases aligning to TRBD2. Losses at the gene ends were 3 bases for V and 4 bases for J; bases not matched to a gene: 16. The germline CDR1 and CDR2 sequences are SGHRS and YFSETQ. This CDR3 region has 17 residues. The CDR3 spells CASSSGLVGVDGYEQYF. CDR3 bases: TGCGCCAGCAGCTCAGGACTAGTAGGGGTGGACGGGTACGAGCAGTACTTC.

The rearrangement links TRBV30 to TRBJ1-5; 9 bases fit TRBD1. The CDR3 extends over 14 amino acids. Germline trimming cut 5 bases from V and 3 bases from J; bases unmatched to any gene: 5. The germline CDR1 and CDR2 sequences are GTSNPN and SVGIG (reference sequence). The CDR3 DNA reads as TGTGCCTGGGGCCGGGACAGGGACAATCAGCCCCAGCATTTT. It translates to CAWGRDRDNQPQHF.

CDR3 in amino acids: CATSGRRGGVETQYF. In DNA form, the CDR3 reads TGTGCCACCTCCGGAAGACGGGGGGGCGTTGAGACCCAGTACTTC. V gene TRBV27 combines with J gene TRBJ2-5; TRBD2 matches 8 bases. The germline CDR1 and CDR2 sequences are MNHEY and SMNVEV (reference sequence). V lost 10 bases, J lost 5 bases, and 15 bases stayed unmatched. The CDR3 consists of 15 residues.

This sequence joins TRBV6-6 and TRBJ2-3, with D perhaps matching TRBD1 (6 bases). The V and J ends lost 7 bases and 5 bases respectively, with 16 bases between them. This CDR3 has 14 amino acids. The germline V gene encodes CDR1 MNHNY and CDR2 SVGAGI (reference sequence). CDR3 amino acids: CASTNRETGDTQYF. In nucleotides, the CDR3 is TGTGCCAGCACCAACAGGGAAACGGGAGATACGCAGTATTTT.

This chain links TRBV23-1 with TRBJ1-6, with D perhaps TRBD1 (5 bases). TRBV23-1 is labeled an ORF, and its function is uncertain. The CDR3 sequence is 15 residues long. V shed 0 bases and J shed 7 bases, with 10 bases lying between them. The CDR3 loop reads CASSQSRQGNSPLHF. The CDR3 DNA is TGCGCCAGCAGTCAATCGAGGCAGGGAAATTCACCCCTCCACTTT.

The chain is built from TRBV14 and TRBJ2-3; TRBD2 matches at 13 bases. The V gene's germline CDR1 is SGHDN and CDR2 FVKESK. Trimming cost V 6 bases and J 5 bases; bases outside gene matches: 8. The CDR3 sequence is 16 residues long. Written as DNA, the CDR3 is TGTGCCAGCAGTCAGACCGGGACTAGCGGGGTAGATACGCAGTATTTT. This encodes CASSQTGTSGVDTQYF.

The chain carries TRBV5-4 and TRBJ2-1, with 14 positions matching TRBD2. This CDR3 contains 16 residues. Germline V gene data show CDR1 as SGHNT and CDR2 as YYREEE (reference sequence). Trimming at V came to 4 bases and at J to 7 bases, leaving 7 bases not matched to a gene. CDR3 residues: CASSPWTSGGRNEQFF. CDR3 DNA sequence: TGTGCCAGCAGCCCCTGGACTAGCGGGGGGAGGAATGAGCAGTTCTTC.

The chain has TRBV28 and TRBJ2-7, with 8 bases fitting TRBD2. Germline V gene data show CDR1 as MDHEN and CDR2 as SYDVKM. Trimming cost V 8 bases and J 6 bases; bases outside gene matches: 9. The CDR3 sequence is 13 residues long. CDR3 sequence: CASSGPGGAEQYF. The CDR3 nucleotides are TGTGCCAGCTCGGGACCCGGGGGGGCCGAGCAGTACTTC. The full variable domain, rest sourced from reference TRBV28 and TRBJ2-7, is DVKVTQSSRYLVKRTGEKVFLECVQDMDHENMFWYRQDPGLGLRLIYFSYDVKMKEKGDIPEGYSVSREKKERFSLILESASTNQTSMYLCASSGPGGAEQYFGPGTRLTVT.

Written as DNA, the CDR3 is TGTGCCACGGGGGTGGATACGCAGTATTTT. This gives the protein CATGVDTQYF. The chain recombines TRBV28 with TRBJ2-3; D might be TRBD2 (6 bases). Germline CDR1 MDHEN, CDR2 SYDVKM. Trimming shortened V by 10 bases and J by 6 bases, and 8 bases separated the two germline ends. The CDR3 runs 10 residues.

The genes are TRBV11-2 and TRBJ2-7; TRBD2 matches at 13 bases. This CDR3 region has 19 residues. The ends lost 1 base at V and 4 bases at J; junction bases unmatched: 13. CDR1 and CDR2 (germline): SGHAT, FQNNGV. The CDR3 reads CASSLGRTSGSFPSYEQYF. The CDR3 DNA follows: TGTGCCAGCAGCTTAGGGAGGACTAGCGGGAGTTTTCCTTCATACGAGCAGTACTTC. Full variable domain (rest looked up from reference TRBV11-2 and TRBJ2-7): EAGVAQSPRYKIIEKRQSVAFWCNPISGHATLYWYQQILGQGPKLLIQFQNNGVVDDSQLPKDRFSAERLKGVDSTLKIQPAKLEDSAVYLCASSLGRTSGSFPSYEQYFGPGTRLTVT.

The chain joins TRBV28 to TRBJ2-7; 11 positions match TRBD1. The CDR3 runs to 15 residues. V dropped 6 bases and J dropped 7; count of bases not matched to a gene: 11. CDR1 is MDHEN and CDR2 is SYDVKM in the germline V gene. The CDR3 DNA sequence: TGTGCCAGCAGGACCAATGGACAGGGGGCAGGGGAGCAGTACTTC. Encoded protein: CASRTNGQGAGEQYF.

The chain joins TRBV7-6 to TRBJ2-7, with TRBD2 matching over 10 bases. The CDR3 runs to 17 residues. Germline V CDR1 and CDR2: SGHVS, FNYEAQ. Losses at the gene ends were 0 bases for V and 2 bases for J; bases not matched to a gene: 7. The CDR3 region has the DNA TGTGCCAGCAGCTTAGCTAGCGGGGGGTTTCATGCCTACGAGCAGTACTTC. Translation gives CASSLASGGFHAYEQYF.

For the CDR3, the DNA is TGTGCCAGCAGAACCCCAGTCGGGGGGAGGACAGATACGCAGTATTTT. Encoded protein: CASRTPVGGRTDTQYF. V is TRBV28 and J is TRBJ2-3, with 7 bases aligning to TRBD2. V gave up 6 bases and J gave up 3 bases; unmatched junction bases: 12. Germline CDR1 is MDHEN and CDR2 is SYDVKM. This CDR3 has 16 residues.

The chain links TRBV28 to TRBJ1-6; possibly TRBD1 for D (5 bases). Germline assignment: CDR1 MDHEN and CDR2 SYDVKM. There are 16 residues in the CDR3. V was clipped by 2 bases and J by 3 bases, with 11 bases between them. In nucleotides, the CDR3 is TGTGCCAGCAGTTTAGGATTTACAGGCTATAATTCACCCCTCCACTTT. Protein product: CASSLGFTGYNSPLHF.

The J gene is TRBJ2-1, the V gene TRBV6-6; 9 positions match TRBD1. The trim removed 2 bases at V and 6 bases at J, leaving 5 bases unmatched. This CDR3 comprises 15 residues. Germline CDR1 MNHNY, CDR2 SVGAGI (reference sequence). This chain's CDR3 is CASSYRDRAGNEQFF. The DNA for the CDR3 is TGTGCCAGCAGTTACAGGGACAGGGCGGGCAATGAGCAGTTCTTC.

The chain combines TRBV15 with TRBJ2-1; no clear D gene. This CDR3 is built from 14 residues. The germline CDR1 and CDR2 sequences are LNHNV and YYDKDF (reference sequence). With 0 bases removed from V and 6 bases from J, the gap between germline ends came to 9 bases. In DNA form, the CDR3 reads TGTGCCACCAGCAGAGAGACACTCCCCAATGAGCAGTTCTTC. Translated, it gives CATSRETLPNEQFF. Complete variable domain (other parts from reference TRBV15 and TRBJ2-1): DAMVIQNPRYQVTQFGKPVTLSCSQTLNHNVMYWYQQKSSQAPKLLFHYYDKDFNNEADTPDNFQSRRPNTSFCFLDIRSPGLGDTAMYLCATSRETLPNEQFFGPGTRLTVL.

In DNA form, the CDR3 reads TGTGCCAGCTCACCACTCGACAGTGACTACGAGCAGTACTTC. Amino acid sequence: CASSPLDSDYEQYF. V is TRBV18 and J is TRBJ2-7; tentative D call: TRBD1 (5 bases). Trimming removed 1 base from V and 3 bases from J, with 10 bases in between. The CDR3 loop spans 14 amino acids. Germline CDR1 reads KGHSH; CDR2 reads LQKENI.

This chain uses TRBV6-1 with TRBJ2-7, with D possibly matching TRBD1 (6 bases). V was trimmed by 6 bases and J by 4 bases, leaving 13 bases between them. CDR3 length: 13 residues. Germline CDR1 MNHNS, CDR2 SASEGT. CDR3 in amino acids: CASRGAVQYEQYF. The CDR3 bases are TGTGCCAGCAGGGGGGCTGTACAGTACGAGCAGTACTTC.

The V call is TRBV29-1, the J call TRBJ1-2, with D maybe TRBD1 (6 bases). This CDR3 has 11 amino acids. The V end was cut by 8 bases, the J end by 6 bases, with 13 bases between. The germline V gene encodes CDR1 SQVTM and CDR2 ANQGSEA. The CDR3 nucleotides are TGCAGCTTAAACACAGGGAATGGCTACACCTTC. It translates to CSLNTGNGYTF.

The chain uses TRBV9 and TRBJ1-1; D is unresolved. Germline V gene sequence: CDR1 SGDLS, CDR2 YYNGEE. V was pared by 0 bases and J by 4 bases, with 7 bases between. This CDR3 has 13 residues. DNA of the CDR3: TGTGCCAGCAGCGTAGAGAGTGGCACTGAAGCTTTCTTT. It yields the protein CASSVESGTEAFF.